This is a list of T cell receptor beta chains from one sample in a study of shared T cell receptors in the human thymus. Profiled with immunoSEQ multiplex PCR; TCRdb holds only in-frame clones, not every one. This sample has approximately 760,000 clones, with around 85% found just once. Another study also made use of these data, one on human thymus T cells.

Sequences were obtained from thymocytes. The receptor set was obtained from a girl under three years old with a congenital heart defect. CDR3s include the opening cysteine and the closing phenylalanine or tryptophan. D genes are given only for firm matches. Clone size, where shown, is once, few, many, or a class for clones that have expanded.

CASSAGTQYNEQFF TGTGCCAGCAGTGCCGGGACACAGTACAATGAGCAGTTCTTC . TRBJ2-1 TRBV25-1 . 14
CASSLDGKGHTNTEAFF TGTGCCAGCAGCTTAGACGGGAAGGGACACACGAACACTGAAGCTTTCTTT . TRBJ1-1 TRBV7-2 . 17
CASSLTSGGAGDTQYF TGTGCCAGCAGCCTAACTAGCGGGGGGGCAGGAGATACGCAGTATTTT TRBD2 TRBJ2-3 TRBV13 . 16
CASSYSGQTATGELFF TGTGCCAGCAGTTACTCGGGACAGACGGCCACCGGGGAGCTGTTTTTT TRBD1 TRBJ2-2 TRBV6-5 . 16
CASSPWGQEANEQFF TGTGCCAGCAGCCCTTGGGGACAGGAAGCAAATGAGCAGTTCTTC TRBD1 TRBJ2-1 TRBV9 . 15
CASSPPQGSTEAFF TGTGCCAGCAGCCCCCCACAGGGAAGCACTGAAGCTTTCTTT . TRBJ1-1 TRBV9 . 14
CASSIRGGANVLTF TGTGCCAGTAGTATTAGAGGGGGGGCCAACGTCCTGACTTTC . TRBJ2-6 TRBV19 . 14
CASSPDRVYGYTF TGTGCCAGCAGCCCCGACAGGGTCTATGGCTACACCTTC TRBD1 TRBJ1-2 TRBV6-5 . 13
CASSEGQGYSYNEQFF TGTGCCAGCAGTGAAGGACAGGGTTACTCCTACAATGAGCAGTTCTTC TRBD1 TRBJ2-1 TRBV6-1 . 16
CAIRGDTTDTQYF TGTGCCATCAGGGGGGACACCACAGATACGCAGTATTTT . TRBJ2-3 TRBV10-3 once 13
CASSLSRQGADTF TGTGCCAGCAGTTTATCCCGACAGGGGGCGGACACCTTC TRBD1 TRBJ1-2 TRBV6-6 . 13
CASSQKGTAGGPNNEQFF TGTGCCAGCAGCCAAAAGGGGACAGCGGGGGGCCCAAACAATGAGCAGTTCTTC TRBD2 TRBJ2-1 TRBV4-2 . 18
CASSELGGATNEKLFF TGTGCCAGCAGTGAATTAGGAGGGGCGACTAATGAAAAACTGTTTTTT . TRBJ1-4 TRBV25-1 . 16
CAISESQGANYGYTF TGTGCCATCAGTGAGAGTCAGGGGGCGAACTATGGCTACACCTTC TRBD1 TRBJ1-2 TRBV10-3 . 15
CASSKVGRENDTEAFF TGTGCCAGCAGCAAAGTTGGAAGGGAGAATGACACTGAAGCTTTCTTT . TRBJ1-1 TRBV21-1 . 16
CASSPRGCEQFF TGTGCCAGCAGCCCGCGGGGGTGTGAGCAGTTCTTC TRBD2 TRBJ2-1 TRBV7-2 . 12
CASSGQGQPGELFF TGTGCCAGTAGCGGGCAGGGACAGCCCGGGGAGCTGTTTTTT TRBD1 TRBJ2-2 TRBV19 . 14
CASSYKRDSYYEQYF TGTGCCAGCAGTTATAAACGGGACAGCTACTACGAGCAGTACTTC TRBD1 TRBJ2-7 TRBV6-5 . 15
CASSEAGGPNEKLFF TGTGCCAGCAGTGAGGCGGGGGGACCGAATGAAAAACTGTTTTTT . TRBJ1-4 TRBV25-1 . 15
CASSVESNTEAFF TGTGCCAGCAGCGTAGAGAGCAACACTGAAGCTTTCTTT . TRBJ1-1 TRBV9 . 13
CASSYAGKDRGYTF TGTGCCAGCAGTTACGCAGGGAAGGATAGGGGCTACACCTTC . TRBJ1-2 TRBV6-5 . 14
CASSQGLVRGTGELFF TGCGCCAGCAGCCAAGGGCTGGTCAGGGGCACCGGGGAGCTGTTTTTT . TRBJ2-2 TRBV4-3 few 16
CASSSIGERGVRNEQFF TGTGCCAGCAGTTCCATCGGCGAGCGGGGGGTACGGAATGAGCAGTTCTTC TRBD2 TRBJ2-1 TRBV27 . 17
CASSIWQNSYNEQFF TGTGCCAGTAGTATATGGCAGAATTCCTACAATGAGCAGTTCTTC . TRBJ2-1 TRBV19 . 15
CASPGQFVGGYTF TGTGCCAGCCCCGGACAGTTCGTAGGGGGCTACACCTTC . TRBJ1-2 TRBV2 . 13
CASRPTAGTGGTGELFF TGCGCCAGCAGACCCACCGCCGGGACAGGGGGAACCGGGGAGCTGTTTTTT TRBD1 TRBJ2-2 TRBV5-1 . 17
CASAPPGLAGRDEQFF TGTGCCAGCGCTCCTCCCGGACTAGCGGGGCGCGATGAGCAGTTCTTC TRBD2 TRBJ2-1 TRBV9 . 16
CASSLYRQGTGSYEQYF TGTGCCAGCAGCCTATACCGACAGGGCACAGGCTCCTACGAGCAGTACTTC TRBD1 TRBJ2-7 TRBV7-9 . 17